This T cell receptor (beta chain) was retrieved from a study of spatial heterogeneity in lung cancer. Findings and caveats of the study: Tumor TCRs that were ubiquitous and expanded showed up in blood more at resection than follow-up.

This clonotype was found a few times. Its antigen is not known. TCRdb called the 5' RACE reads again in MiXCR, with one record for every CDR3 protein. The table records approximately 13,000 distinct CDR3 sequences, about 14% of them present only once. As for time point: sample taken at primary tumor resection. The input material, whole RNA from tumor, nontumor lung or frozen PBMC, was sequenced unsorted. The sequences come from PBMCs, collected at surgery. This receptor was taken from a male donor with early-stage non-small cell lung cancer.

CDR3 coding DNA: TGCAGTGCTAGGGCTAAGGCAGGGGACACTGAAGCTTTCTTT. Its protein product is CSARAKAGDTEAFF. This chain links TRBV20-1 with TRBJ1-1; TRBD1 might be the D (6 bases). Trimming took off 3 bases at V and 3 bases at J, with 14 bases between the two ends. This CDR3 comprises 14 residues. CDR1 is DFQATT and CDR2 is SNEGSKA in the germline V gene (reference sequence).